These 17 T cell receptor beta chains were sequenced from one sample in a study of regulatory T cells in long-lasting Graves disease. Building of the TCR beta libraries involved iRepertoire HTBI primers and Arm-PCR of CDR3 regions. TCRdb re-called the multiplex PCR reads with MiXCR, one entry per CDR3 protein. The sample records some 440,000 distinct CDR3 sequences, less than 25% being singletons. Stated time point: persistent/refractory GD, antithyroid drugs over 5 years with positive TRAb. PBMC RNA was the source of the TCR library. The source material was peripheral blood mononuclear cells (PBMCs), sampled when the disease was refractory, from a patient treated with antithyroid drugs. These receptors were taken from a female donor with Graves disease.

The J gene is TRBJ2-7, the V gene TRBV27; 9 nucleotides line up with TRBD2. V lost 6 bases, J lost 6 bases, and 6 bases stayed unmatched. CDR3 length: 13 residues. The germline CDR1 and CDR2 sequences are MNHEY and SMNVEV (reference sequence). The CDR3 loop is CASSFSGSFEQYF. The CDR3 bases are TGTGCCAGCAGCTTTAGCGGGAGCTTCGAGCAGTACTTC.

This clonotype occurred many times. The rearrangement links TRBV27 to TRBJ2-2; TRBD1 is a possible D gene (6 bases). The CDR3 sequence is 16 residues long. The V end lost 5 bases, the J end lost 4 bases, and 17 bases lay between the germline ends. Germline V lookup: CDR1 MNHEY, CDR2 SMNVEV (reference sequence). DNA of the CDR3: TGTGCCAGCAGTCTCGAGCCGGGACATCTCACCGGGGAGCTGTTTTTT. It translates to CASSLEPGHLTGELFF.

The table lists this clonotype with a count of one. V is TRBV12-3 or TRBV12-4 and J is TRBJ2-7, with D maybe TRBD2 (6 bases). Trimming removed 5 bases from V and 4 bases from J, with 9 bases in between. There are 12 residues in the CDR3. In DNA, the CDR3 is TGTGCCAGCAGTGGGAGGTGGTACGAGCAGTACTTC. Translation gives CASSGRWYEQYF.

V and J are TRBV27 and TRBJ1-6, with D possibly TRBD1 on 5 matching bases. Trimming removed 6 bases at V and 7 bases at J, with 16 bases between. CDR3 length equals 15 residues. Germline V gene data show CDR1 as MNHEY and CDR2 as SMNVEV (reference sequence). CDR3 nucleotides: TGTGCCAGCAGGATAAGGGGACCGAAGAATTCACCCCTCCACTTT. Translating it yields CASRIRGPKNSPLHF.

This chain's CDR3 is CASSPLSPGQSSGANVLTF. The CDR3 coding sequence is TGTGCCAGCAGTCCTCTTTCTCCGGGACAGAGCTCTGGGGCCAACGTCCTGACTTTC. This chain joins TRBV6-1 and TRBJ2-6; 7 positions match TRBD1. The CDR3 has 19 residues. Germline V gives CDR1 MNHNS, CDR2 SASEGT. The V gene end was trimmed by 5 bases and the J gene end by 0 bases; junction bases not matched to a gene: 13.

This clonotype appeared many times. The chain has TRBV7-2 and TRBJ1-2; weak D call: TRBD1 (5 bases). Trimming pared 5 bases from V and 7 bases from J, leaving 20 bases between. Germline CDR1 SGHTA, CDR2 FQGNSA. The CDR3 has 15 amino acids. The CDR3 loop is CASSPHRTSGGGYTF. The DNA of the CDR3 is TGTGCCAGCAGCCCCCACCGGACAAGCGGAGGTGGCTACACCTTC.

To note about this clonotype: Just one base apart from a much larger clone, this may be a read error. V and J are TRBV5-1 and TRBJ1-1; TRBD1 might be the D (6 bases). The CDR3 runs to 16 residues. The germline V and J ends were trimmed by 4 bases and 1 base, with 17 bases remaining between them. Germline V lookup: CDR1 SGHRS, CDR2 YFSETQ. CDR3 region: CASSPGAGARNTEAFF. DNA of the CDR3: TGCGCCAGCAGCCCAGGGGCAGGGGCGAGGAACACTGAAGCTTTCTTT. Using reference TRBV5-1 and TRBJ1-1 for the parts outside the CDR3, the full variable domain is KAGVTQTPRYLIKTRGQQVTLSCSPISGHRSVSWYQQTPGQGLQFLFEYFSETQRNKGNFPGRFSGRQFSNSRSEMNVSTLELGDSALYLCASSPGAGARNTEAFFGQGTRLTVV.

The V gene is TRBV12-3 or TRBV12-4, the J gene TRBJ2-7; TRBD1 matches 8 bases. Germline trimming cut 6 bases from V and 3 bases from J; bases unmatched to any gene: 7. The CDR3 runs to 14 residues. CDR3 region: CASRYRQGIYEQYF. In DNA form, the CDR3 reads TGTGCCAGCAGATATCGACAGGGGATCTACGAGCAGTACTTC.

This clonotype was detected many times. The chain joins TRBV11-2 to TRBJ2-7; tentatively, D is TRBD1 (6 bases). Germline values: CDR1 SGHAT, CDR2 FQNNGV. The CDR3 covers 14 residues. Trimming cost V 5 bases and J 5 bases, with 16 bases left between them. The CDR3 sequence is CASSLGHKVDEQYF. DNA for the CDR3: TGTGCCAGCAGCCTGGGACACAAAGTCGACGAGCAGTACTTC.

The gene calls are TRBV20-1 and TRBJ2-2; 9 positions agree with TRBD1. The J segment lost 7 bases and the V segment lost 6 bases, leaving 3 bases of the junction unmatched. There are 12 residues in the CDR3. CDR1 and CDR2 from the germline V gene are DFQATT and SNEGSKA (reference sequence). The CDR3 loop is CSARQGVGELFF. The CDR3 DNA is TGCAGTGCCCGACAGGGGGTCGGGGAGCTGTTTTTT.

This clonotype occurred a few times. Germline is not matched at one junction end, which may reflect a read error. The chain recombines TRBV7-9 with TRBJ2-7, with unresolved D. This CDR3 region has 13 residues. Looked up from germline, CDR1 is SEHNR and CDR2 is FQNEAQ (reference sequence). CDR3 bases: TGTCCCAGCAGCCCGACACCTACCTACGAGCAGTACTTC. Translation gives CPSSPTPTYEQYF. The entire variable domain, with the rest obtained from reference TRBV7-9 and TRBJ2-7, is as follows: DTGVSQNPRHKITKRGQNVTFRCDPISEHNRLYWYRQTLGQGPEFLTYFQNEAQLEKSRLLSDRFSAERPKGSFSTLEIQRTEQGDSAMYLCPSSPTPTYEQYFGPGTRLTVT.

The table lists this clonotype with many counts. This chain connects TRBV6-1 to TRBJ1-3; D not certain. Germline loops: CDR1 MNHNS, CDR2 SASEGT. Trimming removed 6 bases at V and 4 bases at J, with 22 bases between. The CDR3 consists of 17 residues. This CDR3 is CASRSTQTGVVGNTIYF. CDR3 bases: TGTGCCAGCAGGAGCACTCAGACCGGGGTCGTCGGAAACACCATATATTTT.

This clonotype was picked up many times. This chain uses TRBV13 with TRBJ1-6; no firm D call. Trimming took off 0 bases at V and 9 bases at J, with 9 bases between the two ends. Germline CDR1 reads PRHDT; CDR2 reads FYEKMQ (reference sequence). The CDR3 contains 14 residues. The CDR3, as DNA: TGTGCCAGCAGCTTAGGGCCAGCGAGTTCACCCCTCCACTTT. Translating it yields CASSLGPASSPLHF.

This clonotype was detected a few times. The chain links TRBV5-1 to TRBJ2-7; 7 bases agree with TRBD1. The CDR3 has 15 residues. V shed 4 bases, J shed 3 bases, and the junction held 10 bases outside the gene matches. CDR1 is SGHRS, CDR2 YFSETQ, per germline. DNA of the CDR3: TGCGCCAGCAGCCGGATCCCCGGGACAGTCTACGAGCAGTACTTC. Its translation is CASSRIPGTVYEQYF.

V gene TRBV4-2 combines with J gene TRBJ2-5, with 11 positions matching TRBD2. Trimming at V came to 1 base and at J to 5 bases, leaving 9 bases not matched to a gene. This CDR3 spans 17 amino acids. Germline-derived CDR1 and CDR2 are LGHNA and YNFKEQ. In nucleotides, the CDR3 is TGTGCCAGCAGCCAAGGGCTAGCGGGAGGTATTGGGGAGACCCAGTACTTC. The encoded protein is CASSQGLAGGIGETQYF.

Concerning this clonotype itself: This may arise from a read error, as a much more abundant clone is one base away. The CDR3 DNA reads as TGCGGTGCTACTAGGGACCGGTCTTACGAGCAGTACTTC. Residues: CGATRDRSYEQYF. The chain is built from TRBV20-1 and TRBJ2-7, with D tentatively TRBD1 or TRBD2 (5 bases each). Germline CDR1 reads DFQATT; CDR2 reads SNEGSKA (reference sequence). The CDR3 sequence is 13 residues long.

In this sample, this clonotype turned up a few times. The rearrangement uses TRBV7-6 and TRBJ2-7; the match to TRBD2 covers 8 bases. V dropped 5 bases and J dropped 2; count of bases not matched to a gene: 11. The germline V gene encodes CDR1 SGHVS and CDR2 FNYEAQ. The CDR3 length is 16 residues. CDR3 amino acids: CASSPGLAKSPYEQYF. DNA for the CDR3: TGTGCCAGCAGCCCCGGACTAGCCAAATCCCCCTACGAGCAGTACTTC.